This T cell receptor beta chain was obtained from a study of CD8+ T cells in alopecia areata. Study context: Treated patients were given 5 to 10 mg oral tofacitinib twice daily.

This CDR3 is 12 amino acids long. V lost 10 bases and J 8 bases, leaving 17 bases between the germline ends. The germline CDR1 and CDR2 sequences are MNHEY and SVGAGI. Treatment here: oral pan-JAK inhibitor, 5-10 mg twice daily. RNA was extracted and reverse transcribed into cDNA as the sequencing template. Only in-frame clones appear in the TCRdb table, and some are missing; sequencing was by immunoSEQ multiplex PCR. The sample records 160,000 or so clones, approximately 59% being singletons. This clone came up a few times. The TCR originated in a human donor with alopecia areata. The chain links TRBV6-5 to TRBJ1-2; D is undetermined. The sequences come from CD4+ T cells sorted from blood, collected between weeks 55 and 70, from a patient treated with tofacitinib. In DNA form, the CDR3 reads TGTGCCACTCCCGACGGGTTACGGGGCTACACCTTC. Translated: CATPDGLRGYTF.